This T cell receptor (beta chain) stems from a study of STAT5B mutations in CD4+ large granular lymphocyte leukemia. Study-wide findings and caveats: Roughly 27% of private leukemic clonotypes occurred rarely in other patients' non-leukemic repertoires. Top patient clones used TRBV06 genes more often: 8/27 versus 2/35 in controls.

Germline CDR1 reads MNHNY; CDR2 reads SVGAGI (reference sequence). This CDR3 has 14 amino acids. The germline V and J ends were trimmed by 6 bases and 0 bases, with 10 bases remaining between them. The survey-level immunoSEQ assay was used. Using immunoSEQ multiplex PCR, the repertoire was profiled, and TCRdb retains in-frame clones only, with some absent. The sample shows fewer than 35,000 clones, under 85% of them seen only once. Healthy controls were blood donor buffy coats. Note on this clone: The target antigen is unknown.

The sample consisted of CD4+ T cells from blood buffy coats. The V gene is TRBV6-6, the J gene TRBJ2-3; the D is unclear. This clonotype originated in a human donor in good health. CDR3 in amino acids: CASSYLDSTDTQYF. The CDR3 bases are TGTGCCAGCAGCTACCTCGACAGCACAGATACGCAGTATTTT.